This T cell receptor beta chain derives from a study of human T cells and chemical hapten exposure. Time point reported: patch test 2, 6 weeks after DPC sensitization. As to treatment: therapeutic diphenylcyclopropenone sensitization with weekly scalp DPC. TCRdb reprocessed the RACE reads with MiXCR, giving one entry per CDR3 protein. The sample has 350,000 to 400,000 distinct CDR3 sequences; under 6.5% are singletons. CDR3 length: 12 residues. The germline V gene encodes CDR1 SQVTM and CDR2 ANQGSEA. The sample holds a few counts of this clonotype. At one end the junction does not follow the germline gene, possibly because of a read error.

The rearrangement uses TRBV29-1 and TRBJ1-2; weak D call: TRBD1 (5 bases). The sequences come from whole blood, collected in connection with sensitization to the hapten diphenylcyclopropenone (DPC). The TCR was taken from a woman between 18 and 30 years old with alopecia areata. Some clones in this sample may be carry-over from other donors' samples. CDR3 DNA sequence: TGCAGCGTTGAAGATCAGAGTGCAGGGCAACCCTTC. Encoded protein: CSVEDQSAGQPF.